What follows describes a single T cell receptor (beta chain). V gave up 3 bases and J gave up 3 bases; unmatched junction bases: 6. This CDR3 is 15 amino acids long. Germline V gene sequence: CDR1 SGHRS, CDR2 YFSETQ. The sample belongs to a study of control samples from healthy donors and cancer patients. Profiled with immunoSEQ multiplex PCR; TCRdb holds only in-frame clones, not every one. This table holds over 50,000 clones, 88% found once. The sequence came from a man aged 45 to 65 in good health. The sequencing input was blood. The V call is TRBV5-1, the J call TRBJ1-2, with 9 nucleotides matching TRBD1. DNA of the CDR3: TGCGCCAGCAGCTGGACAGGGGCCGATTACTATGGCTACACCTTC. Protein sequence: CASSWTGADYYGYTF.